The clone carrying this TCR beta chain was counted a few times. In the authors' methods: Reference gene primer amplification in the assay estimated nucleated cell counts. Sequencing used immunoSEQ multiplex PCR; TCRdb keeps in-frame clones, though not all of them. V and J calls and clone size follow that table, whereas D and trimming were derived from the DNA. The sample lists 100,000 or so clones, 75% to 90% seen once, with roughly 5.2% in the top ten. These data come from a study of blood T cell repertoires in COVID-19. For the study at large: The United States, Italy and Spain supplied acute and convalescent COVID-19 samples.

Sequencing used peripheral blood. This clonotype originated in a woman aged 50 to 60 with COVID-19, enrolled during active disease.

The CDR3 DNA reads TGTGCCAGCAGCAAACGCCCAGGGGCACTGGGGGAGCTGTTTTTT. Residues: CASSKRPGALGELFF. This chain joins TRBV3-1 (or the pseudogene TRBV3-2) and TRBJ2-2; maybe TRBD1 (6 bases). The CDR3 has 15 amino acids. Deletions cut 5 bases from V and 8 bases from J, with 18 bases between. Germline V gene sequence: CDR1 LGHDT, CDR2 YNNKEL (reference sequence).